The TCR beta chain described here comes from a study of response to subunit inactivated influenza vaccine. This clonotype has just a few counts. Its specificity is not known. Study outcomes and limitations: Authors suggested each seasonal flu vaccination may recruit only limited numbers of new T cells.

Germline V gene lookup returns CDR1 MDHEN and CDR2 SYDVKM. J lost 7 bases, V lost 7 bases, and 12 bases had no gene match. This CDR3 contains 14 residues. TCRdb analysed the RT-PCR reads with MiXCR anew, one entry per CDR3 protein. This sample carries about 650,000 distinct CDR3 sequences, roughly 14% of them seen once, and the ten largest clones take 11%. This clonotype originated in a man aged 45-65 years who received an inactivated influenza vaccine. The sample consisted of PBMCs from blood, taken about 12 days after vaccination. This chain joins TRBV28 and TRBJ2-7; 8 positions agree with TRBD1. The CDR3 loop is CASIQGGQAGEQYF. The CDR3 coding sequence is TGTGCCAGCATCCAGGGGGGACAGGCGGGGGAGCAGTACTTC.